This is a list of T cell receptor beta chains from one sample in a study of blood T cell repertoires in COVID-19. TCRdb's copy holds only in-frame clones and misses some; the assay was immunoSEQ multiplex PCR. The data contain some 190,000 clones, about 84% of them singletons. Input material: peripheral blood. These receptor sequences come from a woman aged 80 or older with COVID-19, enrolled during active disease. CDR3s include the opening cysteine and the closing phenylalanine or tryptophan. A D gene is named only where the DNA matches it firmly. Clone size is stated in some rows and not others, as once, few, many or a class when expanded.

J gene | clone size | D gene | V gene | CDR3 protein | CDR3 DNA
TRBJ2-5 | NA | TRBD2 | TRBV5-1 | CASRETGGPETQYF | TGCGCCAGCAGAGAAACGGGGGGGCCGGAGACCCAGTACTTC
TRBJ1-5 | NA | TRBD1 | TRBV5-1 | CASSPNPWTGNQPQHF | TGCGCCAGCAGCCCTAACCCGTGGACAGGGAATCAGCCCCAGCATTTT
TRBJ2-1 | NA | TRBD1 | TRBV7-3 | CASSSGPGGNEQFF | TGTGCCAGCAGCTCCGGCCCAGGGGGTAATGAGCAGTTCTTC
TRBJ1-1 | once | NA | TRBV28 | CASTRAMNTEAFF | TGTGCCAGCACAAGAGCTATGAACACTGAAGCTTTCTTT
TRBJ2-1 | NA | TRBD2 | TRBV19 | CATIDRTSAYNEQFF | TGTGCCACCATAGATAGGACTAGCGCCTACAATGAGCAGTTCTTC
TRBJ1-1 | NA | NA | TRBV28 | CASWEVNTEAFF | TGTGCCAGTTGGGAGGTGAACACTGAAGCTTTCTTT
TRBJ1-5 | NA | TRBD1 | TRBV28 | CASSQIQGGDQPQHF | TGTGCCAGCAGCCAGATACAGGGGGGGGATCAGCCCCAGCATTTT
TRBJ2-1 | NA | NA | TRBV5-1 | CASSPQGGANNEQFF | TGCGCCAGCAGCCCCCAAGGGGGGGCTAACAATGAGCAGTTCTTC
TRBJ1-4 | NA | NA | TRBV10-3 | CAARSGGSNEKLFF | TGTGCCGCCCGGTCGGGGGGCAGTAATGAAAAACTGTTTTTT
TRBJ1-1 | NA | TRBD1 | TRBV3-1/TRBV3-2 | CASSSYRGGTEAFF | TGTGCCAGCAGCTCCTACAGGGGTGGAACTGAAGCTTTCTTT
TRBJ1-3 | NA | TRBD1 | TRBV5-1 | CASSSTGARGNTIYF | TGCGCCAGCAGCTCGACAGGGGCGCGAGGAAACACCATATATTTT
TRBJ2-2 | NA | TRBD1 | TRBV6-5 | CASTAPGQGPGELFF | TGTGCCAGCACCGCACCGGGACAGGGCCCCGGGGAGCTGTTTTTT
TRBJ2-1 | NA | TRBD2 | TRBV28 | CASTGGSGRSNEQFF | TGTGCCAGCACGGGGGGGTCCGGACGGAGTAATGAGCAGTTCTTC
TRBJ2-1 | once | NA | TRBV2 | CASTSLGEVGEQFF | TGTGCCAGCACTTCGCTGGGGGAGGTAGGTGAGCAGTTCTTC
TRBJ2-3 | NA | TRBD2 | TRBV6-1 | CASRLAGRDTQYF | TGTGCCAGCAGGCTAGCGGGGAGGGATACGCAGTATTTT
TRBJ2-5 | NA | NA | TRBV7-7 | CASSLVQGRETQYF | TGTGCTAGCAGCTTAGTTCAGGGTCGGGAGACCCAGTACTTC
TRBJ2-1 | few | TRBD2 | TRBV5-6 | CASQTETSGDYNEQFF | TGTGCCAGCCAAACGGAAACTAGCGGGGACTACAATGAGCAGTTCTTC
TRBJ1-4 | NA | TRBD1 | TRBV3-1/TRBV3-2 | CASGTAGEKLFF | TGTGCCAGCGGGACAGCCGGGGAAAAACTGTTTTTT
TRBJ2-7 | NA | NA | TRBV20-1 | CSAPSVYEQYF | TGCAGTGCCCCTAGCGTCTACGAGCAGTACTTC
TRBJ1-2 | NA | TRBD1 | TRBV4-1 | CASSPWTGEGYTF | TGCGCCAGCAGCCCCTGGACAGGGGAGGGCTACACCTTC